The T cell receptor beta chain described here comes from a study of T cell changes during pregnancy in multiple sclerosis. Between the trimmed V and J ends, which lost 5 bases and 1 base, there was a span of 11 bases. From germline, CDR1 is SEHNR and CDR2 FQNEAQ (reference sequence). The CDR3 has 14 residues. Only in-frame clones appear in the TCRdb table, and some are missing; sequencing was by immunoSEQ multiplex PCR. The sample holds approximately 90,000 clones, just over 90% seen once. Sequencing used peripheral blood, obtained in the first trimester of pregnancy. The TCR was taken from a female donor with multiple sclerosis, enrolled in a pregnancy study. The chain combines TRBV7-9 with TRBJ2-5; D ambiguous. CDR3 loop: CASSPSGFQETQYF. The CDR3, as DNA: TGTGCCAGCAGCCCTAGTGGCTTCCAAGAGACCCAGTACTTC.